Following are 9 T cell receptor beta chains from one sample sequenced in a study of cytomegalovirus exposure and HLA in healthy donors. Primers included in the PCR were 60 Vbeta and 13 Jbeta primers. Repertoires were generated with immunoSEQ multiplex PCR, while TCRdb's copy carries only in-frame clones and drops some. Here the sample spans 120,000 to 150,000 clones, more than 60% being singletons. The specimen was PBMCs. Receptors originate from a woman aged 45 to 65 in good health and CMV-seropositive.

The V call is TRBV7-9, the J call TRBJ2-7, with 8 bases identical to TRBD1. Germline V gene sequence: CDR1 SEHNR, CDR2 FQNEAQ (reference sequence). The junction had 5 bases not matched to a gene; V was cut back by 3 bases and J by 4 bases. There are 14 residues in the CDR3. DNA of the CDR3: TGTGCCAGCAGCTTCGGGGACAGGCTTTACGAGCAGTACTTC. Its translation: CASSFGDRLYEQYF.

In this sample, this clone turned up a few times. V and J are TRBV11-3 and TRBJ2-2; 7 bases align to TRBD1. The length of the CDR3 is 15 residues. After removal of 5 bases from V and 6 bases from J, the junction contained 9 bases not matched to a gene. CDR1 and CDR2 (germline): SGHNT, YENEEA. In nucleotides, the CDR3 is TGTGCCAGCAGCCGAGACAGGGAAGGTGCCGGGGAGCTGTTTTTT. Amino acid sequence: CASSRDREGAGELFF.

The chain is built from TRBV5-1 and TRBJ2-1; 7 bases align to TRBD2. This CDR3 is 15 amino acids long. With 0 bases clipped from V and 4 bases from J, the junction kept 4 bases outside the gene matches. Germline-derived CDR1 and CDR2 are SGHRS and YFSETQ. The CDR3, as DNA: TGCGCCAGCAGCTTGGACAGCGGGGAGTACAATGAGCAGTTCTTC. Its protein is CASSLDSGEYNEQFF.

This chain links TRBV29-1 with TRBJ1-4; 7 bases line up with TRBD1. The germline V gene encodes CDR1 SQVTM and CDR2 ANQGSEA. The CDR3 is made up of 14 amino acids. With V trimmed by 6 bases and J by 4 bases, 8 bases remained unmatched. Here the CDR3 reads CSVSKGQFNEKLFF. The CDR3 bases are TGCAGCGTCAGCAAGGGACAGTTTAATGAAAAACTGTTTTTT.

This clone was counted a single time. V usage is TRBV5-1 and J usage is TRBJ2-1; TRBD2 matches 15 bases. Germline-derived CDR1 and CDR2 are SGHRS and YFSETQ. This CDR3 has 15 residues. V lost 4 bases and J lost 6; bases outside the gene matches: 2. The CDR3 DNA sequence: TGCGCCAGCAGCACGGGACTAGCGGGGGGCAATGAGCAGTTCTTC. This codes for CASSTGLAGGNEQFF.

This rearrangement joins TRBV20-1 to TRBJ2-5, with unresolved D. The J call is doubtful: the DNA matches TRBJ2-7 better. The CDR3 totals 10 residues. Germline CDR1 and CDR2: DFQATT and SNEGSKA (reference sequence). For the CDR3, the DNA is TGCAGTGCGGCGAACTACGAGCAGTACTTC. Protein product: CSAANYEQYF.

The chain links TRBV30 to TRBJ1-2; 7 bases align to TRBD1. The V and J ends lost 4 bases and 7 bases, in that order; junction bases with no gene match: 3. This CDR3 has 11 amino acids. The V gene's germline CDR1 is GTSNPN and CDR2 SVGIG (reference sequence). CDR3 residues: CAWTQGSGYTF. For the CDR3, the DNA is TGTGCCTGGACACAGGGGTCTGGCTACACCTTC.

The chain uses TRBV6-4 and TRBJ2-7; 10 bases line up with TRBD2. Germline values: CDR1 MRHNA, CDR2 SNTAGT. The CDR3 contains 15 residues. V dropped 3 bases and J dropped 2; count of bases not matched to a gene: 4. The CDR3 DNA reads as TGTGCCAGCAGTGAGTTAAGCGGGGGGGCCTACGAGCAGTACTTC. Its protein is CASSELSGGAYEQYF.

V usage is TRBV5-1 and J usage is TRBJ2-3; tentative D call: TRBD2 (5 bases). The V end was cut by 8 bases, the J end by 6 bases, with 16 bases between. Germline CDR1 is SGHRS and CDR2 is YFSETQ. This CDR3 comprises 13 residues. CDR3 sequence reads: CASFEGSRDTQYF. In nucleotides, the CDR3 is TGCGCCAGTTTTGAGGGATCCCGGGATACGCAGTATTTT.